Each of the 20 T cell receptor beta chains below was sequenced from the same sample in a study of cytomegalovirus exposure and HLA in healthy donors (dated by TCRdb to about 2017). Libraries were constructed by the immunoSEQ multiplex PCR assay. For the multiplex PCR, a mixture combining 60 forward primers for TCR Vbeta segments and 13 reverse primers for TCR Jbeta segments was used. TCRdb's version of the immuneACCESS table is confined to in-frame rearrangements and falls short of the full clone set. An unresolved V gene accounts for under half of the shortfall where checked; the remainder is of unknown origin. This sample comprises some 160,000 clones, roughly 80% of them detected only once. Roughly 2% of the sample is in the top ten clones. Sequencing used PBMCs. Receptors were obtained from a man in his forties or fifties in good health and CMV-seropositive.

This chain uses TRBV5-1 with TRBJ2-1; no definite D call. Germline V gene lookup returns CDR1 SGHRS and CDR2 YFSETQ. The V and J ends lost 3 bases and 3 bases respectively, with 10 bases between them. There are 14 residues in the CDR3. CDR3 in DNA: TGCGCCAGCAGCTCCTTAGCTGGCTACAATGAGCAGTTCTTC. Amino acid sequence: CASSSLAGYNEQFF.

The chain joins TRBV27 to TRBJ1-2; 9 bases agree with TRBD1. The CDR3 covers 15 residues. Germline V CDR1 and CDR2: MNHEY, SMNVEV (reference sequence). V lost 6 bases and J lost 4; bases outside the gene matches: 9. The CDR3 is CASRGRTGDLYGYTF. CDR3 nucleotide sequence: TGTGCCAGCAGAGGGAGGACAGGGGATCTCTATGGCTACACCTTC.

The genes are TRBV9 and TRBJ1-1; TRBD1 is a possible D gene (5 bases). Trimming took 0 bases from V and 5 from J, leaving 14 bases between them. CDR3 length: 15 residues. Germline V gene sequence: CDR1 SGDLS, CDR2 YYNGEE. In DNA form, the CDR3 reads TGTGCCAGCAGCGTAGACCCATTTGGGACTACTGAAGCTTTCTTT. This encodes CASSVDPFGTTEAFF.

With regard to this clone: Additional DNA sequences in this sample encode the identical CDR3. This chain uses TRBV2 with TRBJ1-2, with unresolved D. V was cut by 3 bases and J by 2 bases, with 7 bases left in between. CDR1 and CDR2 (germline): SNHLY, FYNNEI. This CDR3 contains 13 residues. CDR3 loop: CASSEEGNYGYTF. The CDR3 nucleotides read TGTGCCAGCAGTGAGGAGGGCAACTATGGCTACACCTTC. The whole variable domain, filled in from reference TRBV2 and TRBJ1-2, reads EPEVTQTPSHQVTQMGQEVILRCVPISNHLYFYWYRQILGQKVEFLVSFYNNEISEKSEIFDDQFSVERPDGSNFTLKIRSTKLEDSAMYFCASSEEGNYGYTFGSGTRLTVV.

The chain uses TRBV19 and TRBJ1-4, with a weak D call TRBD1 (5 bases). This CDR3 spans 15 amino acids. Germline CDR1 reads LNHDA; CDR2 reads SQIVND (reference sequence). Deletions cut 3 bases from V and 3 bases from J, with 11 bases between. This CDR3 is CASSIPAGSNEKLFF. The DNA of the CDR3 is TGTGCCAGTAGTATCCCGGCAGGGTCTAATGAAAAACTGTTTTTT.

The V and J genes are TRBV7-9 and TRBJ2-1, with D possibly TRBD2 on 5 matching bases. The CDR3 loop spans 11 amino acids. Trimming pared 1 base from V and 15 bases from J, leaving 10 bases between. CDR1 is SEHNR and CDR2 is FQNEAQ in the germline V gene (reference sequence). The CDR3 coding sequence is TGTGCCAGCAGCTTAGGTCCTAGCCCGTTCTTC. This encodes CASSLGPSPFF. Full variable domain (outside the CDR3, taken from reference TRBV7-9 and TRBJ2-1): DTGVSQNPRHKITKRGQNVTFRCDPISEHNRLYWYRQTLGQGPEFLTYFQNEAQLEKSRLLSDRFSAERPKGSFSTLEIQRTEQGDSAMYLCASSLGPSPFFGPGTRLTVL.

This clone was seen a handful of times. The CDR3 DNA sequence: TGTGCCAGCAGCGTAGGACACGATCAGCCCCAGCATTTT. Its translation: CASSVGHDQPQHF. This rearrangement joins TRBV9 to TRBJ1-5; unclear D gene. The CDR3 loop spans 13 amino acids. Per the germline V gene, CDR1 is SGDLS and CDR2 is YYNGEE. V lost 0 bases and J 5 bases, leaving 6 bases between the germline ends.

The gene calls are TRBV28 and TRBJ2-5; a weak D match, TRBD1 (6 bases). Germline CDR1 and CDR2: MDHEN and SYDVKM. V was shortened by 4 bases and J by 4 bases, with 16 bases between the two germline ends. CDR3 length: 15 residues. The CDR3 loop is CASSSRISRGETQYF. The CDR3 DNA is TGTGCCAGCAGTTCTCGAATATCCAGGGGAGAGACCCAGTACTTC.

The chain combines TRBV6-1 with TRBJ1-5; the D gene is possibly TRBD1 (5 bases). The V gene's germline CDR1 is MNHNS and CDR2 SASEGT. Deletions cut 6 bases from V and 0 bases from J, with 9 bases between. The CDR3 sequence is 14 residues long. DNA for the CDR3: TGTGCCAGCAGGGAGACAGTTAGCAATCAGCCCCAGCATTTT. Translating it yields CASRETVSNQPQHF.

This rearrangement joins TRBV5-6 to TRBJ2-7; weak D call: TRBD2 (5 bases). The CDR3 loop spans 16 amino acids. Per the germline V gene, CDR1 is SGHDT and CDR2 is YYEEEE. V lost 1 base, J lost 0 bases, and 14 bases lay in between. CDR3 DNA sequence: TGTGCCAGCAGCTTGTTAAGGGCTGGGAGCTCCTACGAGCAGTACTTC. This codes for CASSLLRAGSSYEQYF.

CDR3 coding DNA: TGTGCCAGCAGCTTAGGACAGGGGGCGCACGGGAACACTGAAGCTTTCTTT. Translated: CASSLGQGAHGNTEAFF. V is TRBV11-3 and J is TRBJ1-1; 10 nucleotides align to TRBD1. The germline V gene encodes CDR1 SGHNT and CDR2 YENEEA. The CDR3 is made up of 17 amino acids. Trimming at V came to 1 base and at J to 1 base, leaving 6 bases not matched to a gene.

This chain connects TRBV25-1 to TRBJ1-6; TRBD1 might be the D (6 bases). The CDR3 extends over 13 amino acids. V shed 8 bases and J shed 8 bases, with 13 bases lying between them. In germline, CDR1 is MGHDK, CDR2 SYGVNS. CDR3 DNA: TGTGCCAGCGCAGACAGGCGTGATTCACCCCTCCACTTT. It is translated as CASADRRDSPLHF.

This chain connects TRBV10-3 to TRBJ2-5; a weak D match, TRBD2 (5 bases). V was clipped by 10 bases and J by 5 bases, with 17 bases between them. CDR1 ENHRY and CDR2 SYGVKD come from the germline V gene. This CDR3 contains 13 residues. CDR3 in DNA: TGTGCCACCGGGGTTAAGCAGTATGAGACCCAGTACTTC. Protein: CATGVKQYETQYF.

CDR3 bases: TGTGCCAGCAGCCCCCATAATCCTCGGGTCACTGAAGCTTTCTTT. It specifies CASSPHNPRVTEAFF. This chain uses TRBV7-8 with TRBJ1-1; D unclear. V was cut by 5 bases and J by 4 bases, with 17 bases left in between. This CDR3 has 15 residues. The germline V gene encodes CDR1 SGHVS and CDR2 FQNEAQ.

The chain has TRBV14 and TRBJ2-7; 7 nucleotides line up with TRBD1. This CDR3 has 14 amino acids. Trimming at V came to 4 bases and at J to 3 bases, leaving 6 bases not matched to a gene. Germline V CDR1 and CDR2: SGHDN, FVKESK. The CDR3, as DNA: TGTGCCAGCAGCCGGGACAGCGGTAGCTACGAGCAGTACTTC. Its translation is CASSRDSGSYEQYF. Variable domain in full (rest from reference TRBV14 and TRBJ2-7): EAGVTQFPSHSVIEKGQTVTLRCDPISGHDNLYWYRRVMGKEIKFLLHFVKESKQDESGMPNNRFLAERTGGTYSTLKVQPAELEDSGVYFCASSRDSGSYEQYFGPGTRLTVT.

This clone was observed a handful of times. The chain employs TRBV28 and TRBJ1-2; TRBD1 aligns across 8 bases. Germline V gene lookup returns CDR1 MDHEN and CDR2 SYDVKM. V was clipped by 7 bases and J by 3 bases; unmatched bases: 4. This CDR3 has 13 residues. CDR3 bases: TGTGCCAGCACCTTGGACAGGGACTATGGCTACACCTTC. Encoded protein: CASTLDRDYGYTF.

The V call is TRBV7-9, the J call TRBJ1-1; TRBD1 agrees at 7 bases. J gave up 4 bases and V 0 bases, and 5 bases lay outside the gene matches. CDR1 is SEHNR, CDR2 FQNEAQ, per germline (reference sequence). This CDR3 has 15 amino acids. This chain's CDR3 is CASSLASQGSTEAFF. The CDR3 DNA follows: TGTGCCAGCAGCTTAGCTTCACAGGGGAGCACTGAAGCTTTCTTT. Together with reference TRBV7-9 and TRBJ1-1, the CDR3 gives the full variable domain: DTGVSQNPRHKITKRGQNVTFRCDPISEHNRLYWYRQTLGQGPEFLTYFQNEAQLEKSRLLSDRFSAERPKGSFSTLEIQRTEQGDSAMYLCASSLASQGSTEAFFGQGTRLTVV.

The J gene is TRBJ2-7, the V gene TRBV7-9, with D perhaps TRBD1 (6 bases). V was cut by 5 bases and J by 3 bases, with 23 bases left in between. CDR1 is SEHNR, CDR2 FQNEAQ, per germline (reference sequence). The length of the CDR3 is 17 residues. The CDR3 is CASSHLRPGVKGYEQYF. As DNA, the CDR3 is TGTGCCAGCAGCCACCTACGGCCAGGGGTAAAGGGCTACGAGCAGTACTTC.

CDR3 loop: CASSLGGQGYTEAFF. CDR3 coding DNA: TGCGCCAGCAGCTTGGGGGGACAGGGCTACACTGAAGCTTTCTTT. V gene TRBV5-1 combines with J gene TRBJ1-1; 9 bases align to TRBD1. With V trimmed by 0 bases and J by 3 bases, 3 bases remained unmatched. The CDR3 spans 15 residues. The germline CDR1 and CDR2 sequences are SGHRS and YFSETQ.

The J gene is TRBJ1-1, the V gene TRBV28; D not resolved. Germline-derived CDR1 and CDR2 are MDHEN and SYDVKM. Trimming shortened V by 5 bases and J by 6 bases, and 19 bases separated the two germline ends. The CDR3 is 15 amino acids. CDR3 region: CASSEPRHPSSEAFF. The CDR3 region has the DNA TGTGCCAGCAGTGAACCAAGACATCCGTCCTCTGAAGCTTTCTTT.